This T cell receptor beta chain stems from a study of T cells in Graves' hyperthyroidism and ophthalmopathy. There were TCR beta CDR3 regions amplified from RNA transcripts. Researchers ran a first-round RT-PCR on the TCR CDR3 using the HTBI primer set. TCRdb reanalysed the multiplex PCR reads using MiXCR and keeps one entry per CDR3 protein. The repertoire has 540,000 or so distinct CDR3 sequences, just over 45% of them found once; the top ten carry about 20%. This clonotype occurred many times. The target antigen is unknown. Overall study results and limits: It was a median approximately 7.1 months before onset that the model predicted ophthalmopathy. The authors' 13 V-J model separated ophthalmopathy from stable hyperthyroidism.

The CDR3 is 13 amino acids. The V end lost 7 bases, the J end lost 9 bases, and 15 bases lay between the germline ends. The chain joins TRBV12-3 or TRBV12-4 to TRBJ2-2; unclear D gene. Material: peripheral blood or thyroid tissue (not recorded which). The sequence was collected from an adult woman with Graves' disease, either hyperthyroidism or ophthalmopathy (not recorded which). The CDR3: CASTQARARELFF. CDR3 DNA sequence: TGTGCCAGCACCCAGGCTAGGGCGAGGGAGCTGTTTTTT.